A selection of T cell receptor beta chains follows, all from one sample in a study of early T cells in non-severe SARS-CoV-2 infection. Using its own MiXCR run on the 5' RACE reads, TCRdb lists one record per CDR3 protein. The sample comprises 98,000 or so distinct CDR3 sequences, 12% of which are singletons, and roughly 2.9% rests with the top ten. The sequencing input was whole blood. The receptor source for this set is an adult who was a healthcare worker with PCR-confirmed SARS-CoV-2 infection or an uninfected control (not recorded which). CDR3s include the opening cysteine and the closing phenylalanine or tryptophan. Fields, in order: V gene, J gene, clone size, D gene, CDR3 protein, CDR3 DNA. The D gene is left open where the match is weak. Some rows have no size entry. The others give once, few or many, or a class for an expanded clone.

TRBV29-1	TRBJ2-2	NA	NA	CSVESERRGELFF	TGCAGCGTTGAATCGGAGCGGCGCGGGGAGCTGTTTTTT
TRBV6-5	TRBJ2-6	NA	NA	CASSFGTAFSGANVLTF	TGTGCCAGCAGTTTCGGGACCGCCTTCTCTGGGGCCAACGTCCTGACTTTC
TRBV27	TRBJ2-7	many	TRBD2	CASSLLPSGGTFSYEQYF	TGTGCCAGCAGTTTACTCCCCTCGGGAGGCACCTTCTCCTACGAGCAGTACTTC
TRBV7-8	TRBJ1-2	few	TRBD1	CASSPEPGQGNGYTF	TGTGCCAGCAGCCCCGAACCGGGACAGGGGAATGGCTACACCTTC
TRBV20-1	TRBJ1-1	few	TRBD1	CSAKTGGNTEAFF	TGCAGTGCAAAGACAGGGGGCAACACTGAAGCTTTCTTT
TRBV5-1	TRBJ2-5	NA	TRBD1	CASTAAGGVETQYF	TGCGCCAGCACTGCCGCAGGGGGCGTAGAGACCCAGTACTTC
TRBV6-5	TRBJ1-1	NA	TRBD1	CASSSDRGTPEAFF	TGTGCCAGCAGCAGCGACAGGGGGACCCCTGAAGCTTTCTTT
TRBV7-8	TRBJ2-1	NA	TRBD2	CASSLAPGLAGNEQFF	TGTGCCAGCAGCTTAGCCCCCGGACTAGCGGGAAATGAGCAGTTCTTC
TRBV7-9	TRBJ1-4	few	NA	CASSGTYQATNEKLFF	TGTGCCAGCAGCGGGACATACCAAGCGACTAATGAAAAACTGTTTTTT
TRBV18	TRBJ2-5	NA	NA	CASSLLTGSQETQYF	TGTGCCAGCTCACTCCTAACAGGGAGCCAAGAGACCCAGTACTTC
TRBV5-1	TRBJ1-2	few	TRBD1	CASSNSGTGGANYGYTF	TGCGCCAGCTCCAACTCCGGGACAGGGGGCGCGAACTATGGCTACACCTTC
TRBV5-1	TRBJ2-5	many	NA	CASSRIEQETQYF	TGCGCCAGCAGTAGAATAGAGCAAGAGACCCAGTACTTC
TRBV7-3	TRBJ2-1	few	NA	CASSRGGSENEQFF	TGTGCCAGCAGCCGAGGTGGGAGTGAGAATGAGCAGTTCTTC
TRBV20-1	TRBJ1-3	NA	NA	CSASLENTIYF	TGCAGTGCCAGCCTTGAAAACACCATATATTTT
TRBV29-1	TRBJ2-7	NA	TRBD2	CSVEEVSGSYEQYF	TGCAGCGTTGAAGAGGTTAGCGGGAGCTACGAGCAGTACTTC
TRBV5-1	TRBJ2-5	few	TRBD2	CASSSLAAQETQYF	TGCGCCAGCAGCTCCCTAGCGGCCCAAGAGACCCAGTACTTC
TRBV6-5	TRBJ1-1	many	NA	CASSPDMGGWNTEAFF	TGTGCCAGCAGTCCTGACATGGGGGGGTGGAACACTGAAGCTTTCTTT
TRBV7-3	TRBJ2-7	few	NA	CASSFEPTGEQYF	TGTGCCAGCAGCTTCGAGCCTACAGGCGAGCAGTACTTC
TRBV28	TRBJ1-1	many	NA	CASSLLAREAFF	TGTGCCAGCAGTTTACTTGCCAGGGAAGCTTTCTTT
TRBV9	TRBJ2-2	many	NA	CASRGGSGNTGELFF	TGTGCCAGCAGGGGGGGTAGCGGCAACACCGGGGAGCTGTTTTTT
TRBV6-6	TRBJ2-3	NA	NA	CASSPNQLAARDTQYF	TGTGCCAGCAGTCCGAACCAACTAGCAGCCAGGGATACGCAGTATTTT
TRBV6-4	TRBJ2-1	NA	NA	CASTHAGRDDNEQFF	TGTGCCAGCACCCACGCCGGCAGGGATGACAATGAGCAGTTCTTC
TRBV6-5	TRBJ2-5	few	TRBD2	CASSYFSGGLPQETQYF	TGTGCCAGCAGTTACTTTTCGGGAGGACTCCCCCAAGAGACCCAGTACTTC
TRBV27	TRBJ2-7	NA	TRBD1	CASSAGTGTYEQYF	TGTGCCAGCAGCGCCGGGACAGGGACCTACGAGCAGTACTTC
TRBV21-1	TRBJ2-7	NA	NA	CASSNAGTRISYEQYF	TGTGCCAGCAGCAACGCCGGGACTAGAATTTCCTACGAGCAGTACTTC
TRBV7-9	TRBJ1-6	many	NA	CASSRREGSYNSPLHF	TGTGCCAGCAGCCGCCGAGAGGGCTCCTATAATTCACCCCTCCACTTT
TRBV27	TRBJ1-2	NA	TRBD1	CASSSGGRGYTF	TGTGCCAGCAGTTCAGGGGGAAGAGGCTACACCTTC
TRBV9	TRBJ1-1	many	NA	CASSLSPSLNTEAFF	TGTGCCAGCAGCCTCAGCCCTTCCTTGAACACTGAAGCTTTCTTT
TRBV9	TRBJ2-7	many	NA	CASSPSHGSSYEQYF	TGTGCCAGCAGCCCAAGCCACGGGAGCTCCTACGAGCAGTACTTC
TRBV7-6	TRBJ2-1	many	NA	CASSLGESGQFF	TGTGCCAGCAGCTTGGGGGAGTCTGGGCAGTTCTTC
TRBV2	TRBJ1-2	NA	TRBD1	CASGQDYGYTF	TGTGCCAGCGGACAGGATTATGGCTACACCTTC
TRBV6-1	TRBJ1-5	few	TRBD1	CASSETGGDQPQHF	TGTGCCAGCAGTGAAACAGGGGGTGATCAGCCCCAGCATTTT
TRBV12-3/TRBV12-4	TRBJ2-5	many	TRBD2	CASSLRLAGGETQYF	TGTGCCAGCAGTTTAAGGCTGGCGGGGGGAGAGACCCAGTACTTC
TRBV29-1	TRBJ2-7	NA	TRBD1	CSVAAAGQGVGVSYEQYF	TGCAGCGTCGCGGCCGCCGGACAGGGAGTTGGGGTATCTTACGAGCAGTACTTC
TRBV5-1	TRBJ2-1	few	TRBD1	CASSFVGGEGNEQFF	TGCGCCAGCAGCTTCGTAGGGGGCGAAGGTAATGAGCAGTTCTTC
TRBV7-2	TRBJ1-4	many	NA	CASSSPLGGRDEKLFF	TGTGCCAGCAGCTCCCCCCTTGGAGGGAGGGATGAAAAACTGTTTTTT
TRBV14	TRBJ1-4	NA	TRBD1	CASSQRTGLREKLFF	TGTGCCAGCAGCCAGCGGACAGGACTACGTGAAAAACTGTTTTTT
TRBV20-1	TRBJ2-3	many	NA	CSASSGPSVGDTQYF	TGCAGTGCCTCTTCCGGACCTTCAGTAGGAGATACGCAGTATTTT
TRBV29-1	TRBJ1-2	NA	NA	CSLGRSDGYTF	TGCAGCCTCGGCAGGTCGGATGGCTACACCTTC
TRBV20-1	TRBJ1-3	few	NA	CSAEKGAGNTIYF	TGCAGTGCTGAAAAGGGGGCTGGAAACACCATATATTTT
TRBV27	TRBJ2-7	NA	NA	CASSSQGTPYEQYF	TGTGCCAGCAGTTCGCAGGGGACCCCCTACGAGCAGTACTTC
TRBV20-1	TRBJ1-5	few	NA	CSARGVQGQNQPQHF	TGCAGTGCTAGAGGTGTGCAGGGTCAAAATCAGCCCCAGCATTTT
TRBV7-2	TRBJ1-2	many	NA	CASSFRTGYTF	TGTGCCAGCAGTTTTCGTACGGGCTACACCTTC
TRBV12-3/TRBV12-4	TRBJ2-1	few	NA	CASSPGNEQFF	TGTGCCAGCAGCCCAGGCAATGAGCAGTTCTTC
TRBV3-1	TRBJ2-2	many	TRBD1	CASSQVIRDRGGGELFF	TGTGCCAGCAGCCAAGTAATAAGGGACAGGGGCGGCGGGGAGCTGTTTTTT
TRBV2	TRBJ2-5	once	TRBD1	CASRLGQGGETQYF	TGTGCCAGCAGACTTGGACAGGGTGGGGAGACCCAGTACTTC
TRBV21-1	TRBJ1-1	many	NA	CASSKTQGDGTEVFF	TGTGCCAGCAGCAAAACGCAGGGTGATGGCACTGAAGTTTTCTTT
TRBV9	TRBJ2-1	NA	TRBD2	CASSARLAGGYEQFF	TGTGCCAGCAGCGCCAGACTAGCGGGAGGGTATGAGCAGTTCTTC
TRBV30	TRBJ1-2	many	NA	CAWSVRRGRWRYGYTF	TGTGCCTGGAGTGTACGGAGGGGAAGATGGCGGTATGGCTACACCTTC
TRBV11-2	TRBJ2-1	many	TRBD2	CASSPVAGGAYNEQFF	TGTGCCAGCAGCCCCGTAGCGGGGGGCGCCTACAATGAGCAGTTCTTC
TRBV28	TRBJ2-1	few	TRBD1	CASSKTGGSYNEQFF	TGTGCCAGCAGCAAGACAGGGGGGTCCTACAATGAGCAGTTCTTC
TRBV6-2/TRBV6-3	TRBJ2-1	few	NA	CASSSTKPAYNEQFF	TGTGCCAGCAGCTCCACAAAGCCGGCCTACAATGAGCAGTTCTTC
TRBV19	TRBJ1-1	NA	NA	CASRRRELVGTEAFF	TGTGCCAGTAGGAGAAGGGAACTCGTGGGCACTGAAGCTTTCTTT
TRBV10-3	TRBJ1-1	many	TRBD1	CAISGTGNTEAFF	TGTGCCATCTCCGGGACAGGTAACACTGAAGCTTTCTTT
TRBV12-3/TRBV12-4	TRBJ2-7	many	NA	CASSPSGGSSYEQYF	TGTGCCAGCAGTCCGTCCGGTGGTTCCTCCTACGAGCAGTACTTC
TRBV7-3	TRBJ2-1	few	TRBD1	CASSPQDGDRDHNEQFF	TGTGCCAGCAGCCCACAAGATGGGGACAGGGACCACAATGAGCAGTTCTTC
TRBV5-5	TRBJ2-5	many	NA	CASSFGLLQETQYF	TGTGCCAGCAGCTTCGGACTGTTGCAAGAGACCCAGTACTTC
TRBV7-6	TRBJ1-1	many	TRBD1	CASSPSTRQGLSGAFF	TGTGCCAGCAGCCCCTCAACGAGACAGGGGTTATCTGGGGCTTTCTTT
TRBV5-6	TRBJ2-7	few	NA	CASSTRQPGSYEQYF	TGTGCCAGCAGCACCAGACAGCCGGGCTCCTACGAGCAGTACTTC
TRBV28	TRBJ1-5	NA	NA	CASSLSGSQPQHF	TGTGCCAGCAGTTTATCGGGAAGTCAGCCCCAGCATTTT